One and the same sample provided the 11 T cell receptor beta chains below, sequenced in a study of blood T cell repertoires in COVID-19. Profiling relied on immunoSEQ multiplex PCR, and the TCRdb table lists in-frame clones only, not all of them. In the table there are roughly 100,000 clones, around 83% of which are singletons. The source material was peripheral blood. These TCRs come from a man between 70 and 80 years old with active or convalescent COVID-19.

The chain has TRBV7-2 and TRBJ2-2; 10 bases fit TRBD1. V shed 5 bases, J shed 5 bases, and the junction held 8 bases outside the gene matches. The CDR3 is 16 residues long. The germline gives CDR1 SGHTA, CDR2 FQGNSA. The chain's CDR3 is CASSPPGQGYTGELFF. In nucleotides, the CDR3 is TGTGCCAGCAGCCCCCCGGGACAGGGGTATACCGGGGAGCTGTTTTTT.

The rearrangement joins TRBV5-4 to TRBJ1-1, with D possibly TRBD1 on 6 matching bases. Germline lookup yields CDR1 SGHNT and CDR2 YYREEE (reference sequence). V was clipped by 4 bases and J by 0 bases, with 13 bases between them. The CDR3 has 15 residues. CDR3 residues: CASSEAGTLNTEAFF. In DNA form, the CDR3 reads TGTGCCAGCAGCGAAGCCGGGACACTGAACACTGAAGCTTTCTTT.

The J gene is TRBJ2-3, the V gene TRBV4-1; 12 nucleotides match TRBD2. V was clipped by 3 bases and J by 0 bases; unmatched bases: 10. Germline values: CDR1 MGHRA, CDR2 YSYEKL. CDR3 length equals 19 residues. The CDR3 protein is CASSQGRLAGGMSTDTQYF. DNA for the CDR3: TGCGCCAGCAGCCAGGGACGGCTAGCGGGGGGGATGAGCACAGATACGCAGTATTTT.

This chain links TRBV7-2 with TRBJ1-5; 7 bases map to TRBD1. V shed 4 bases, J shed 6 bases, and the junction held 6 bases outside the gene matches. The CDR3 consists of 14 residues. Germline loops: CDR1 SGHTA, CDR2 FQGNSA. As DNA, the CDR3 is TGTGCCAGCAGCTCGGACAGGAACGTTCAGCCCCAGCATTTT. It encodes CASSSDRNVQPQHF.

This CDR3 is CASSYSRAGNTYEQYF. In DNA form, the CDR3 reads TGTGCCAGCAGTTACTCCCGAGCAGGGAATACCTACGAGCAGTACTTC. V usage is TRBV6-2 or TRBV6-3 and J usage is TRBJ2-7, with TRBD1 as a possible D gene (5 bases). V was clipped by 0 bases and J by 2 bases, with 14 bases between them. Germline loops: CDR1 MNHEY, CDR2 SVGEGT. The CDR3 sequence is 16 residues long.

The CDR3 DNA follows: TGTGCCACTGGAGCCCGGGACTTCACAGATACGCAGTATTTT. Protein: CATGARDFTDTQYF. This chain connects TRBV6-5 to TRBJ2-3, with D perhaps matching TRBD2 (6 bases). The V and J ends lost 10 bases and 2 bases respectively, with 16 bases between them. Germline CDR1 MNHEY, CDR2 SVGAGI. The CDR3 contains 14 residues.

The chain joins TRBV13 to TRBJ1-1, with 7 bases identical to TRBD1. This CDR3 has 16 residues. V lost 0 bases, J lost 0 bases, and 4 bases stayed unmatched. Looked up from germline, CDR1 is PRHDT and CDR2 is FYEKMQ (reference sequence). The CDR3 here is CASSLGGTALNTEAFF. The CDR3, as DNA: TGTGCCAGCAGCTTAGGAGGGACAGCTTTGAACACTGAAGCTTTCTTT.

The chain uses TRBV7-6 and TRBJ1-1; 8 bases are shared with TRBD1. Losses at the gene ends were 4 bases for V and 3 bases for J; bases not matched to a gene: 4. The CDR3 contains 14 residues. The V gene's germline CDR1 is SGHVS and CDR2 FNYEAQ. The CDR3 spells CASSSQQGDTEAFF. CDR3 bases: TGTGCCAGCAGCTCCCAACAGGGGGACACTGAAGCTTTCTTT.

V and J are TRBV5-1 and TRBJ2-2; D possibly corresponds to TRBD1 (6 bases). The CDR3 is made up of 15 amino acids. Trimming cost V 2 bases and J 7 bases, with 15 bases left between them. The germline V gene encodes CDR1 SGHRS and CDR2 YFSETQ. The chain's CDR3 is CASSFIRGRSGELFF. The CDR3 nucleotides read TGCGCCAGCAGCTTCATCAGGGGTCGTAGCGGGGAGCTGTTTTTT.

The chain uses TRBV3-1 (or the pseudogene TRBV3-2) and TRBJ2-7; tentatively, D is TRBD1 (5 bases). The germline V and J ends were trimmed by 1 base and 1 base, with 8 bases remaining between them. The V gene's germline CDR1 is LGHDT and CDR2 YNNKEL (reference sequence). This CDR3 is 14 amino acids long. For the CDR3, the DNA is TGTGCCAGCAGCCAAGGACAGATATCCTACGAGCAGTACTTC. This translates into CASSQGQISYEQYF.

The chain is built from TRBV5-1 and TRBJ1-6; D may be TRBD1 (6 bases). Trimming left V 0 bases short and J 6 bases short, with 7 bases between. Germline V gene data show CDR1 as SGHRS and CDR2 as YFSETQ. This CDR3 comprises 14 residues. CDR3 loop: CASSLGDTNSPLHF. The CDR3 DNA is TGCGCCAGCAGCTTGGGGGACACTAATTCACCCCTCCACTTT.